Listed here is a single T cell receptor beta chain. Antigen specificity is unknown. The sample is drawn from a study of OX40 agonist ivuxolimab in advanced cancers. Overall study: Dose-escalation cases comprised hepatocellular carcinoma, melanoma, renal cell or head and neck cancer. Patients achieving partial responses numbered three: one hepatocellular carcinoma case and two cutaneous melanoma cases.

Overall study findings and caveats: The study did not work out the antigen specificity of the expanded peripheral T cells.

Sequencing was performed with immunoSEQ multiplex PCR; in TCRdb, only in-frame clones are kept and a portion is missing. In the table there are around 60,000 clones, 77% of which are singletons. This sequence originates from an adult with an advanced solid tumor such as melanoma, head and neck, liver or kidney cancer. The sample in question was CD4+ or CD8+ T cells sorted from blood, obtained in a trial of the OX40 agonist ivuxolimab.

The CDR3 DNA sequence: TGTGCCAGCAGTTTATTGGAGACAGGGCCCTATGGCTACACCTTC. Protein product: CASSLLETGPYGYTF. The gene calls are TRBV27 and TRBJ1-2; TRBD1 agrees at 7 bases. The junction had 6 bases not matched to a gene; V was cut back by 1 base and J by 4 bases. There are 15 residues in the CDR3. Germline loops: CDR1 MNHEY, CDR2 SMNVEV (reference sequence).